The sample holds a few counts of the clone carrying this T cell receptor beta chain. Its target is unknown. This record comes from a study of post-analysis software for immune sequencing data. Looking at the study overall: Included among the disease courses, which were recorded for the cohort, were relapsing-remitting, secondary progressive and progressive-relapsing multiple sclerosis. Study observations and caveats: Co-batched samples clustered tightly together by F measure. In patients, about 5 TRBV segments were more frequent than in controls, with TRBV5-6, TRBV5-1 and TRBV20-1 among them.

This CDR3 has 16 amino acids. Trimming took off 6 bases at V and 2 bases at J, with 19 bases between the two ends. Germline lookup yields CDR1 SGHAT and CDR2 FQNNGV. Prepared TCR beta cDNA libraries contained unique molecular identifiers. TCRdb recomputed calls from the PCR reads with MiXCR, one row per CDR3 protein. The sample holds roughly 430,000 distinct CDR3 sequences, roughly 40% seen once. The TCR originated in a girl aged 2 to 9 with multiple sclerosis. Sequenced sample: blood. The rearrangement links TRBV11-2 to TRBJ2-5; a weak D match, TRBD1 (6 bases). CDR3 nucleotides: TGTGCCAGCAGAGCTTATCGGGGACAAGATCAAGAGACCCAGTACTTC. This codes for CASRAYRGQDQETQYF. The entire variable domain, with the rest obtained from reference TRBV11-2 and TRBJ2-5, is as follows: EAGVAQSPRYKIIEKRQSVAFWCNPISGHATLYWYQQILGQGPKLLIQFQNNGVVDDSQLPKDRFSAERLKGVDSTLKIQPAKLEDSAVYLCASRAYRGQDQETQYFGPGTRLLVL.